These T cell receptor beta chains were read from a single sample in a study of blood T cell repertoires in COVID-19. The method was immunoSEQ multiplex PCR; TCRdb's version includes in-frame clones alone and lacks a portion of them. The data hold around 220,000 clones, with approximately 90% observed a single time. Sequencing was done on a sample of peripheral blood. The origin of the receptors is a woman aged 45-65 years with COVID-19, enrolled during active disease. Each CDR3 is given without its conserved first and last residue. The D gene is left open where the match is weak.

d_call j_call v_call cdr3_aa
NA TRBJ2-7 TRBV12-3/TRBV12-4 ASTGGGNEQY
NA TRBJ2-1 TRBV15 ATSNGPSIFSF
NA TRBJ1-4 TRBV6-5 ASSYSGREGEKLF
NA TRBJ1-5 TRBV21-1 ASSIGLQPQH
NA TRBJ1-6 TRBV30 AWSVKSGAGGGSPLH
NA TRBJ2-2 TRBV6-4 ASSDSEGIGELF
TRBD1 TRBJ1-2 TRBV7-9 ASSLVGQGGGYT
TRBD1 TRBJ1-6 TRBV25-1 ASSRQGSSPLH
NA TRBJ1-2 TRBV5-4 ASTQTVDNGYT
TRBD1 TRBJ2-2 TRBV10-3 AIPMGQGNTGELF
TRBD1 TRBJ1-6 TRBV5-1 ASSFLMTGGANSPLH
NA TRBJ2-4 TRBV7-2 ASSLEPRPNIQY
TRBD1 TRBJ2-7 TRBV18 ASSPGQGHYEQY
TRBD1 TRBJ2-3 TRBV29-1 SAPGQLAADTQY
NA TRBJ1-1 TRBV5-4 ASSPGGGNTEAF
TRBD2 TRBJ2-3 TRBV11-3 ASSLYSGGEDTQY
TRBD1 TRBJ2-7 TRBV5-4 ASSLTGVYEQY
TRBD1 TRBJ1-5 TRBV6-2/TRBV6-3 ASSYPTGQGAWQPQH
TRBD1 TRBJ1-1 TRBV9 ASSSGQVKKQSTEAF
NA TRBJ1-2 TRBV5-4 ASSGVHPERGFYGYT
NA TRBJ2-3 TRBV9 ASSVMGGSSTDTQY
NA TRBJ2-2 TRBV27 ASTLRVDGTGELF
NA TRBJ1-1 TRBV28 ASGQMGTEAF
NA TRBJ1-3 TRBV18 ASSRATDTIY
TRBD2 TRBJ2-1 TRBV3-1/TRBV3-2 ASSRTSGGAWDYNEQF
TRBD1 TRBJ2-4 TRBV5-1 ASSFGGTGGRDIQY
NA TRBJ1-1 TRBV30 AWRQNTEAF
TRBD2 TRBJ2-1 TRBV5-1 ASSLGLRGGRNNEQF
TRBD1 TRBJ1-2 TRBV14 ASSTTGGSGYT
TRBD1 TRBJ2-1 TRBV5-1 ASGRQGGYNEQF
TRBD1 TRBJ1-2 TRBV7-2 ASSPGQGLFAGYT
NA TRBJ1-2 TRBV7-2 ASSLGSQGGYT
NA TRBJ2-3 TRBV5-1 ASSPAGAFADTQY
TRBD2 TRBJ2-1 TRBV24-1 ATSDWEGGENNEQF
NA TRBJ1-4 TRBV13 ASSSSGRATNEKLF
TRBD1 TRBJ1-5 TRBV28 ASSLGQGRVLIGNQPQH
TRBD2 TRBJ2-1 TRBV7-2 ASTLSGVTYNEQF
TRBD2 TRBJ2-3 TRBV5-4 ASSLTSGGPGVWTDTQY
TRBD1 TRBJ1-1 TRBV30 AWSVLGQVNTEAF
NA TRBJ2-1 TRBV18 ASLLTGNSGNEQF